Following are 29 T cell receptor beta chains from one sample sequenced in a study of CD8+ T cells in alopecia areata. Once RNA had been extracted, it was reverse transcribed into cDNA to act as the sequencing template. Sequencing was performed with immunoSEQ multiplex PCR; in TCRdb, only in-frame clones are kept and a portion is missing. The data hold hundreds of thousands of clones, with roughly two thirds observed a single time. The source material was CD4+ T cells sorted from blood, sampled at week 0. The receptors were gathered from a human donor with alopecia areata.

This clone turned up a few times. The V call is TRBV29-1, the J call TRBJ1-2, with a tentative D call TRBD1 (5 bases). Looked up from germline, CDR1 is SQVTM and CDR2 is ANQGSEA. CDR3 length: 15 amino acids. V was pared by 8 bases and J by 4 bases, with 23 bases between. For the CDR3, the DNA is TGCAGCTCTCTGGGGACCAGCCTAAATACCTATGGCTACACCTTC. Its translation: CSSLGTSLNTYGYTF.

This chain uses TRBV7-2 with TRBJ1-4; weak D call: TRBD1 (6 bases). CDR3 size: 15 residues. With 0 bases removed from V and 7 bases from J, the gap between germline ends came to 12 bases. Germline assignment: CDR1 SGHTA and CDR2 FQGNSA. This chain's CDR3 is CASSLARGAREKLFF. For the CDR3, the DNA is TGTGCCAGCAGCTTAGCGCGGGGGGCGCGTGAAAAACTGTTTTTT.

This rearrangement joins TRBV7-9 to TRBJ1-6; possibly TRBD1 for D (5 bases). Per the germline V gene, CDR1 is SEHNR and CDR2 is FQNEAQ (reference sequence). V was shortened by 3 bases and J by 18 bases, with 12 bases between the two germline ends. This CDR3 has 11 residues. The DNA of the CDR3 is TGTGCCAGCAGCTTGGGACCCATTTCCCACTTT. Protein product: CASSLGPISHF. The full variable domain, completed using reference TRBV7-9 and TRBJ1-6, is DTGVSQNPRHKITKRGQNVTFRCDPISEHNRLYWYRQTLGQGPEFLTYFQNEAQLEKSRLLSDRFSAERPKGSFSTLEIQRTEQGDSAMYLCASSLGPISHFGNGTRLTVT.

This clone has a handful of counts. This chain joins TRBV27 and TRBJ2-5, with a possible D match to TRBD2 (6 bases). V lost 0 bases and J 3 bases, leaving 14 bases between the germline ends. CDR3 size: 16 residues. Germline V gives CDR1 MNHEY, CDR2 SMNVEV (reference sequence). CDR3 loop: CASSLSQGGLEETQYF. Here the CDR3 DNA reads TGTGCCAGCAGTTTATCGCAGGGAGGTCTAGAAGAGACCCAGTACTTC.

The chain has TRBV6-6 and TRBJ1-2; tentatively, D is TRBD1 (5 bases). CDR1 and CDR2 (germline): MNHNY, SVGAGI (reference sequence). V was shortened by 5 bases and J by 2 bases, with 15 bases between the two germline ends. The length of the CDR3 is 15 residues. The CDR3 nucleotides read TGTGCCAGCAGTGGCGGGACGGGGGGAAACTATGGCTACACCTTC. Translation: CASSGGTGGNYGYTF.

This clone appeared a single time. This sequence joins TRBV7-3 and TRBJ2-3, with 7 bases aligning to TRBD2. V was clipped by 5 bases and J by 6 bases; unmatched bases: 5. The CDR3 totals 13 residues. CDR1 is SGHTA and CDR2 is FQGTGA in the germline V gene. The CDR3 DNA is TGTGCCAGCAGCGACCGGACTAGGGATACGCAGTATTTT. Its protein product is CASSDRTRDTQYF.

This chain connects TRBV7-3 to TRBJ2-1; a weak D match, TRBD2 (6 bases). V gave up 0 bases and J gave up 4 bases, with 16 bases separating them. The CDR3 is 17 amino acids. The V gene's germline CDR1 is SGHTA and CDR2 FQGTGA. The CDR3 protein is CASSLTPGRGNYNEQFF. CDR3 DNA sequence: TGTGCCAGCAGCTTAACCCCTGGGCGGGGAAATTACAATGAGCAGTTCTTC.

As to this clone: In the same sample, other DNA sequences code for this CDR3. This chain connects TRBV15 to TRBJ2-7, with TRBD1 matching 9 bases. The CDR3 loop spans 12 amino acids. Trimming cost V 3 bases and J 7 bases; bases outside gene matches: 1. CDR1 LNHNV and CDR2 YYDKDF come from the germline V gene (reference sequence). The CDR3 coding sequence is TGTGCCACCAGCAGGACAGGGGGAGAGCAGTACTTC. Protein: CATSRTGGEQYF.

CDR3 bases: TGCGCCAGCAGCTTGGACTTGCGAAACACCGGGGAGCTGTTTTTT. It translates to CASSLDLRNTGELFF. The V gene is TRBV5-1, the J gene TRBJ2-2; D gene ambiguous. This CDR3 has 15 amino acids. Trimming took off 0 bases at V and 2 bases at J, with 8 bases between the two ends. Germline V CDR1 and CDR2: SGHRS, YFSETQ.

The V and J genes are TRBV27 and TRBJ2-5, with 8 nucleotides matching TRBD1. The CDR3 contains 13 residues. J was trimmed by 5 bases and V by 5 bases; bases with no gene match: 4. Germline CDR1 MNHEY, CDR2 SMNVEV (reference sequence). CDR3 in DNA: TGTGCCAGCAGTGTACAGGGGGGCGAGACCCAGTACTTC. It yields the protein CASSVQGGETQYF.

This clone has more than one count but fewer than ten. The V and J genes are TRBV29-1 and TRBJ2-3; D possibly corresponds to TRBD2 (5 bases). The germline V gene encodes CDR1 SQVTM and CDR2 ANQGSEA. Deletions cut 7 bases from V and 4 bases from J, with 15 bases between. CDR3 length: 13 amino acids. CDR3 in DNA: TGCAGCGCTGGCCGAACTAGGGCAGATACGCAGTATTTT. Its translation is CSAGRTRADTQYF.

The chain joins TRBV10-3 to TRBJ1-2; TRBD1 matches 9 bases. Trimming at V came to 6 bases and at J to 3 bases, leaving 8 bases not matched to a gene. Germline V CDR1 and CDR2: ENHRY, SYGVKD. The CDR3 runs 15 residues. The CDR3 DNA reads as TGTGCCATCAGCCGTCCGGGACAGGGTGACTATGGCTACACCTTC. Its translation: CAISRPGQGDYGYTF.

A note on this clone: This CDR3 is also generated by other DNA sequences in the sample. The DNA of the CDR3 is TGTGCCTGGAGTGTAGGAGTGAACACTGAAGCTTTCTTT. This codes for CAWSVGVNTEAFF. The chain couples TRBV30 to TRBJ1-1; D is uncertain. Germline-derived CDR1 and CDR2 are GTSNPN and SVGIG (reference sequence). CDR3 length equals 13 residues. V lost 0 bases to trimming and J lost 0 bases, with 5 bases between them.

The V gene is TRBV30, the J gene TRBJ2-3, with D possibly being TRBD1 (5 bases). The CDR3 has 11 amino acids. V was cut by 3 bases and J by 6 bases, with 7 bases left in between. Germline V gene data show CDR1 as GTSNPN and CDR2 as SVGIG (reference sequence). The CDR3 loop is CAWRAGDTQYF. DNA of the CDR3: TGTGCCTGGAGGGCAGGGGATACGCAGTATTTT.

The CDR3 spells CASTPARTNTGELFF. DNA of the CDR3: TGTGCCAGCACTCCCGCGAGGACGAACACCGGGGAGCTGTTTTTT. The V gene is TRBV14, the J gene TRBJ2-2, with D unclear. V lost 7 bases to trimming and J lost 0 bases, with 12 bases between them. This CDR3 has 15 residues. Germline lookup yields CDR1 SGHDN and CDR2 FVKESK.

The rearrangement links TRBV30 to TRBJ2-7, with 11 bases fitting TRBD1. CDR1 and CDR2 from the germline V gene are GTSNPN and SVGIG (reference sequence). The CDR3 has 15 amino acids. V was pared by 1 base and J by 3 bases, with 5 bases of the junction left unmatched. In DNA form, the CDR3 reads TGTGCCTGGAGTGCAGGACAGGGGGCTTTCTACGAGCAGTACTTC. It specifies CAWSAGQGAFYEQYF.

The rearrangement joins TRBV5-6 to TRBJ1-6; weak D call: TRBD1 (5 bases). The V end lost 4 bases, the J end lost 6 bases, and 11 bases lay between the germline ends. The germline V gene has CDR1 SGHDT and CDR2 YYEEEE. This CDR3 has 14 amino acids. DNA of the CDR3: TGTGCCAGCAGCCCGGGGCAGCTTAATTCACCCCTCCACTTT. Translation: CASSPGQLNSPLHF. The complete variable domain, with remaining parts taken from reference TRBV5-6 and TRBJ1-6, reads DAGVTQSPTHLIKTRGQQVTLRCSPKSGHDTVSWYQQALGQGPQFIFQYYEEEERQRGNFPDRFSGHQFPNYSSELNVNALLLGDSALYLCASSPGQLNSPLHFGNGTRLTVT.

This chain uses TRBV11-1 with TRBJ2-3; TRBD2 is a possible D gene (6 bases). CDR1 is SGHAT and CDR2 is FQDESV in the germline V gene (reference sequence). Trimming pared 7 bases from V and 2 bases from J, leaving 16 bases between. The CDR3 is made up of 15 amino acids. The CDR3 spells CASTTRGSSTDTQYF. Here the CDR3 DNA reads TGTGCCAGCACGACTAGGGGTAGCTCCACAGATACGCAGTATTTT.

The chain links TRBV5-4 to TRBJ1-1; D gene uncertain. Germline CDR1 is SGHNT and CDR2 is YYREEE (reference sequence). Trimming stripped 1 base from V and 0 bases from J, with 13 bases between. The CDR3 runs to 16 residues. CDR3 sequence: CASSLFPFRMNTEAFF. For the CDR3, the DNA is TGTGCCAGCAGCTTGTTTCCTTTCCGAATGAACACTGAAGCTTTCTTT.

The rearrangement uses TRBV30 and TRBJ2-2; the match to TRBD2 covers 11 bases. J lost 5 bases, V lost 2 bases, and 1 base had no gene match. Germline V gene lookup returns CDR1 GTSNPN and CDR2 SVGIG (reference sequence). This CDR3 has 14 amino acids. This chain's CDR3 is CAWSRLAGTGELFF. The CDR3 DNA is TGTGCCTGGAGTCGACTAGCGGGGACCGGGGAGCTGTTTTTT.

The chain combines TRBV5-6 with TRBJ1-6, with 7 positions matching TRBD1. The CDR3 runs 16 residues. J was trimmed by 14 bases and V by 2 bases; bases with no gene match: 16. Germline CDR1 and CDR2: SGHDT and YYEEEE. The CDR3 reads CASSFRGTVSFSSLHF. Here the CDR3 DNA reads TGTGCCAGCAGCTTCAGAGGGACAGTTTCTTTCTCATCCCTCCACTTT. Based on the CDR3 plus reference TRBV5-6 and TRBJ1-6, the full variable domain is DAGVTQSPTHLIKTRGQQVTLRCSPKSGHDTVSWYQQALGQGPQFIFQYYEEEERQRGNFPDRFSGHQFPNYSSELNVNALLLGDSALYLCASSFRGTVSFSSLHFGNGTRLTVT.

The chain recombines TRBV5-1 with TRBJ2-5, with a possible D match to TRBD1 (6 bases). CDR1 and CDR2 from the germline V gene are SGHRS and YFSETQ. The CDR3 runs 14 residues. The germline V and J ends were trimmed by 0 bases and 7 bases, with 13 bases remaining between them. CDR3 residues: CASSLARDTGTQYF. For the CDR3, the DNA is TGCGCCAGCAGCTTGGCCCGGGACACGGGGACCCAGTACTTC.

This clone was counted between two and nine times. The chain combines TRBV20-1 with TRBJ1-1, with unresolved D. Germline V CDR1 and CDR2: DFQATT, SNEGSKA (reference sequence). This CDR3 is built from 8 residues. V was clipped by 3 bases and J by 10 bases, with 3 bases between them. The CDR3 protein is CSARGAFF. CDR3 DNA: TGCAGTGCTAGGGGAGCTTTCTTT.

This clone appeared a single time. J is TRBJ2-7 and V is TRBV29-1, with 7 bases that match TRBD1. J lost 5 bases, V lost 7 bases, and 5 bases had no gene match. The CDR3 consists of 11 residues. CDR1 SQVTM and CDR2 ANQGSEA come from the germline V gene. The CDR3 region is CSGTTGDEQYF. The CDR3 DNA sequence: TGCAGCGGAACTACAGGGGACGAGCAGTACTTC.

The chain's CDR3 is CAWSYAGSTRNTIYF. CDR3 bases: TGTGCCTGGAGTTACGCAGGGAGTACTCGAAACACCATATATTTT. V usage is TRBV30 and J usage is TRBJ1-3; D might be TRBD1 (5 bases). The germline V gene has CDR1 GTSNPN and CDR2 SVGIG (reference sequence). The CDR3 extends over 15 amino acids. The V end lost 2 bases, the J end lost 5 bases, and 16 bases lay between the germline ends.

This rearrangement joins TRBV5-4 to TRBJ1-5; D call uncertain. The V gene lost 1 base and the J gene lost 2 bases, with 7 bases spanning the gap. Looked up from germline, CDR1 is SGHNT and CDR2 is YYREEE (reference sequence). The CDR3 has 14 residues. The CDR3 loop is CASSLSPGNQPQHF. The DNA of the CDR3 is TGTGCCAGCAGCTTGTCCCCGGGCAATCAGCCCCAGCATTTT.

The chain has TRBV2 and TRBJ2-2, with D uncertain. CDR1 and CDR2 (germline): SNHLY, FYNNEI. Trimming shortened V by 8 bases and J by 2 bases, and 12 bases separated the two germline ends. CDR3 length: 14 residues. The CDR3 DNA reads as TGTGCCAGCCGCAGAATAAGCAACACCGGGGAGCTGTTTTTT. Its protein is CASRRISNTGELFF.

With regard to this clone: Additional DNA sequences in this sample encode the identical CDR3. The chain links TRBV29-1 to TRBJ2-3; no firm D call. Germline V gene data show CDR1 as SQVTM and CDR2 as ANQGSEA. With 4 bases removed from V and 1 base from J, the gap between germline ends came to 9 bases. The CDR3 runs to 13 residues. CDR3 in DNA: TGCAGCGTTGGTTCCGGTGGCACAGATACGCAGTATTTT. This codes for CSVGSGGTDTQYF.

The J gene is TRBJ1-2, the V gene TRBV29-1; D not resolved. The CDR3 covers 13 residues. Trimming shortened V by 2 bases and J by 10 bases, and 17 bases separated the two germline ends. From germline, CDR1 is SQVTM and CDR2 ANQGSEA. As DNA, the CDR3 is TGCAGCGTTGAACGGGTGGGGATGGATGACTACACCTTC. This sequence encodes CSVERVGMDDYTF.